These 13 T cell receptor beta chains were all obtained from the same sample, sequenced in a study of neoadjuvant nivolumab and ipilimumab in lung cancer. The method was immunoSEQ multiplex PCR; TCRdb's version includes in-frame clones alone and lacks a portion of them. The sample lists 10,000 to 15,000 clones; 55% to 70% were seen once. Sequences were derived from peripheral blood, sampled after neoadjuvant nivolumab, alone or with ipilimumab, at or shortly before surgery. The receptors stem from an adult with non-small cell lung cancer.

This clone has at least ten counts. This chain uses TRBV6-6 with TRBJ2-7; D is uncertain. CDR1 is MNHNY and CDR2 is SVGAGI in the germline V gene (reference sequence). V was shortened by 5 bases and J by 1 base, with 9 bases between the two germline ends. The CDR3 length is 13 residues. CDR3 protein: CASSVDGSYEQYF. CDR3 in DNA: TGTGCCAGCAGTGTGGACGGATCCTACGAGCAGTACTTC.

CDR3 sequence: CASSLAPGGGETQYF. DNA of the CDR3: TGCGCCAGCAGCTTGGCCCCGGGAGGAGGCGAGACCCAGTACTTC. This chain links TRBV5-1 with TRBJ2-5; 7 nucleotides agree with TRBD2. The V segment lost 0 bases and the J segment 5 bases; nucleotides outside the gene matches: 7. The CDR3 covers 15 residues. The germline V gene has CDR1 SGHRS and CDR2 YFSETQ.

The V gene is TRBV2, the J gene TRBJ1-2; 7 positions agree with TRBD1. The V gene's germline CDR1 is SNHLY and CDR2 FYNNEI. V lost 7 bases, J lost 4 bases, and 6 bases stayed unmatched. The length of the CDR3 is 13 residues. CDR3 in DNA: TGTGCCAGCATTACGACAGGGAGCTATGGCTACACCTTC. Translating gives CASITTGSYGYTF.

This clone has a handful of counts. The chain combines TRBV6-4 with TRBJ2-6; D perhaps matches TRBD1 (6 bases). The V end lost 0 bases, the J end lost 3 bases, and 6 bases lay between the germline ends. CDR1 is MRHNA and CDR2 is SNTAGT in the germline V gene. The CDR3 is made up of 15 amino acids. CDR3 nucleotides: TGTGCCAGCAGTGACTCGACAGGTGGGGCCAACGTCCTGACTTTC. This translates into CASSDSTGGANVLTF.

The V gene is TRBV7-2, the J gene TRBJ2-7; TRBD2 aligns across 11 bases. The V gene end was trimmed by 4 bases and the J gene end by 5 bases; junction bases not matched to a gene: 4. Germline loops: CDR1 SGHTA, CDR2 FQGNSA. The CDR3 has 14 residues. CDR3 in DNA: TGTGCCAGCAGCTACCTAGCGGGAGGAAACGAGCAGTACTTC. Its protein is CASSYLAGGNEQYF. The whole variable domain, filled in from reference TRBV7-2 and TRBJ2-7, reads GAGVSQSPSNKVTEKGKDVELRCDPISGHTALYWYRQSLGQGLEFLIYFQGNSAPDKSGLPSDRFSAERTGGSVSTLTIQRTQQEDSAVYLCASSYLAGGNEQYFGPGTRLTVT.

The rearrangement joins TRBV14 to TRBJ2-5, with D perhaps matching TRBD1 (6 bases). The CDR3 spans 15 residues. CDR1 and CDR2 (germline): SGHDN, FVKESK. V was shortened by 2 bases and J by 4 bases, with 14 bases between the two germline ends. The CDR3 nucleotides are TGTGCCAGCAGCCAACTCGGTGGGGGCCGAGAGACCCAGTACTTC. Its protein is CASSQLGGGRETQYF.

This clone was seen more than once but under ten times. This chain links TRBV29-1 with TRBJ1-1, with 10 bases identical to TRBD1. Germline-derived CDR1 and CDR2 are SQVTM and ANQGSEA. CDR3 length: 15 residues. V lost 6 bases to trimming and J lost 1 base; unmatched junction nucleotides: 8. CDR3 amino acids: CSVLGTGVSNTEAFF. The CDR3, as DNA: TGCAGCGTCCTCGGGACAGGGGTCTCGAACACTGAAGCTTTCTTT.

This clone has just a few counts. The J gene is TRBJ2-7, the V gene TRBV11-2; 7 nucleotides align to TRBD1. Germline V CDR1 and CDR2: SGHAT, FQNNGV. The CDR3 is 15 amino acids. V dropped 5 bases and J dropped 3; count of bases not matched to a gene: 10. CDR3 DNA: TGTGCCAGCAGCGTACACACAGGGGCCAGCTACGAGCAGTACTTC. Protein: CASSVHTGASYEQYF.

The genes are TRBV30 and TRBJ2-2, with D perhaps given as TRBD1 or TRBD2 (6 bases each). Germline CDR1 is GTSNPN and CDR2 is SVGIG (reference sequence). V was cut by 5 bases and J by 5 bases, with 12 bases left in between. This CDR3 spans 13 amino acids. The CDR3 DNA reads as TGTGCCTGGGAACAGGGAGGTACCGGGGAGCTGTTTTTT. Protein: CAWEQGGTGELFF.

The table lists this clone with a count of one. The rearrangement uses TRBV30 and TRBJ2-4; possibly TRBD1 for D (6 bases). Trimming took 2 bases from V and 5 from J, leaving 13 bases between them. CDR3 length: 14 amino acids. CDR1 is GTSNPN, CDR2 SVGIG, per germline (reference sequence). The CDR3 here is CAWSLDRFENIQYF. CDR3 nucleotide sequence: TGTGCCTGGAGTCTCGACAGGTTCGAAAACATTCAGTACTTC.

This chain connects TRBV7-8 to TRBJ1-2; 7 bases are a match to TRBD1. The trim removed 5 bases at V and 0 bases at J, leaving 3 bases unmatched. The V gene's germline CDR1 is SGHVS and CDR2 FQNEAQ. This CDR3 has 14 residues. DNA for the CDR3: TGTGCCAGCAGCCGGGGACAGTCTAACTATGGCTACACCTTC. Amino acid sequence: CASSRGQSNYGYTF. Combining the CDR3 with reference TRBV7-8 and TRBJ1-2 gives the whole variable domain GAGVSQSPRYKVAKRGQDVALRCDPISGHVSLFWYQQALGQGPEFLTYFQNEAQLDKSGLPSDRFFAERPEGSVSTLKIQRTQQEDSAVYLCASSRGQSNYGYTFGSGTRLTVV.

The chain has TRBV30 and TRBJ1-1; the D is unclear. V lost 5 bases, J lost 1 base, and 11 bases lay in between. Germline CDR1 is GTSNPN and CDR2 is SVGIG (reference sequence). This CDR3 region has 13 residues. Written as DNA, the CDR3 is TGTGCCTGGGAACGAAACGCGAACACTGAAGCTTTCTTT. It specifies CAWERNANTEAFF. The full variable domain, its missing parts supplied by reference TRBV30 and TRBJ1-1, is SQTIHQWPATLVQPVGSPLSLECTVEGTSNPNLYWYRQAAGRGLQLLFYSVGIGQISSEVPQNLSASRPQDRQFILSSKKLLLSDSGFYLCAWERNANTEAFFGQGTRLTVV.

The genes are TRBV29-1 and TRBJ2-2, with 8 positions matching TRBD1. This CDR3 has 15 residues. Germline values: CDR1 SQVTM, CDR2 ANQGSEA. After removal of 6 bases from V and 1 base from J, the junction contained 7 bases not matched to a gene. The CDR3: CSVYGDRGNTGELFF. CDR3 nucleotides: TGCAGCGTCTACGGCGACAGGGGGAACACCGGGGAGCTGTTTTTT.